This TCR beta chain is from a study of blood T cell repertoires in COVID-19. Overall study context: T cells, B-cell-depleted T cells, or PBMCs provided the cDNA or gDNA that served as material.

Looked up from germline, CDR1 is MDHEN and CDR2 is SYDVKM. Unmatched junction bases numbered 9, after V lost 4 bases and J lost 7 bases. The CDR3 is 15 residues long. Authors' analysis steps: Amplification from reference gene primers served as the basis for estimated nucleated cell counts. Sequencing used immunoSEQ multiplex PCR; TCRdb keeps in-frame clones, though not all of them. The V and J calls and the clone size are those of that table, but D and trimming were determined from the DNA. The sample records about 200,000 clones, around 89% being singletons. This TCR was recovered from a man aged 35-49 years with active or convalescent COVID-19. The sequencing sample was made of peripheral blood. This chain links TRBV28 with TRBJ1-4, with TRBD1 identical over 7 bases. CDR3 amino acids: CASSSPGQRSEKLFF. DNA for the CDR3: TGTGCCAGCAGTTCGCCGGGACAGAGATCTGAAAAACTGTTTTTT.